This record concerns one TCR beta chain sequence. The data belong to a study of blood T cell repertoires in COVID-19. Study-wide context: The study drew acute and convalescent COVID-19 samples from the United States, Italy and Spain. Sample material is recorded as cDNA or gDNA derived from T cells, B-cell-depleted T cells, or PBMCs.

Germline values: CDR1 KGHSH, CDR2 LQKENI. Trimming cost V 6 bases and J 0 bases, with 12 bases left between them. The CDR3 has 15 residues. Only in-frame clones appear in the TCRdb table, and some are missing; sequencing was by immunoSEQ multiplex PCR. Of under 150,000 clones listed, approximately 80% are singletons. The chain has TRBV18 and TRBJ1-3, with D possibly matching TRBD1 (5 bases). Material for sequencing was peripheral blood. The receptor comes from a woman in her thirties or forties with active or convalescent COVID-19. The CDR3 coding sequence is TGTGCCAGCTCGTCGACAGCTACCTCTGGAAACACCATATATTTT. This gives the protein CASSSTATSGNTIYF.